Listed below are T cell receptor beta chains from one sample, sequenced in a study of blood T cell repertoires in COVID-19. Clones were sequenced by immunoSEQ multiplex PCR, and TCRdb holds only the in-frame ones, with some missing. The profile shows about 380,000 clones, 85% to 90% of them singletons. The source material was peripheral blood. The origin of the receptors is a man between 18 and 35 years old with active or convalescent COVID-19. Each CDR3 is given with its conserved first and last residue. A D gene is named only where the DNA matches it firmly.

.	TRBV5-6	TRBJ2-5	TGTGCCAGCAGCTTGTTGGGGGGGCATCTAGAGACCCAGTACTTC	CASSLLGGHLETQYF
.	TRBV7-3	TRBJ2-2	TGTGCCAGCAACATAGGGGCGGGACTCACCGGGGAGCTGTTTTTT	CASNIGAGLTGELFF
.	TRBV24-1	TRBJ2-5	TGTGCCACCAGTGAATACACAGAGACCCAGTACTTC	CATSEYTETQYF
TRBD1	TRBV18	TRBJ1-3	TGTGCCAGCTCATCTGACAGGGGACCGAACTCTGGAAACACCATATATTTT	CASSSDRGPNSGNTIYF
.	TRBV19	TRBJ2-6	TGTGCCAGTAAGAGAACTAGCTCTGGGGCCAACGTCCTGACTTTC	CASKRTSSGANVLTF
TRBD2	TRBV6-2/TRBV6-3	TRBJ2-3	TGTGCCAGCAGTCACCCTGGACTAGCGGTAGACACAGATACGCAGTATTTT	CASSHPGLAVDTDTQYF
TRBD1	TRBV28	TRBJ1-4	TGTGCCAGCAGTTTTAGGACAGGGGGAGATGAAAAACTGTTTTTT	CASSFRTGGDEKLFF
.	TRBV19	TRBJ2-2	TGTGCCAGTAGTCATCAGGCGAACACCGGGGAGCTGTTTTTT	CASSHQANTGELFF
TRBD1	TRBV10-3	TRBJ1-6	TGTGCCATCAGTGAGACCGGGACAGGGAGGTCACCCCTCCACTTT	CAISETGTGRSPLHF
.	TRBV25-1	TRBJ1-5	TGTGCCAGCAGTGAGGGCACAGGGCTTCAGCCCCAGCATTTT	CASSEGTGLQPQHF
TRBD1	TRBV4-3	TRBJ2-7	TGCGCCAGCAGCCCCGGGACAGGGGGTGACGAGCAGTACTTC	CASSPGTGGDEQYF
.	TRBV5-1	TRBJ2-6	TGCGCCAGCAGCTCGCTTACCAGCTCTGGGGCCAACGTGCTGACTTTC	CASSSLTSSGANVLTF
TRBD1	TRBV3-1/TRBV3-2	TRBJ1-4	TGTGCCAGCAGCCAAGTTTCAGGGGGCACTGAAAAACTGTTTTTT	CASSQVSGGTEKLFF
.	TRBV30	TRBJ1-5	TGTGCCTGGAGGGCATATCAGCCCCAGCATTTT	CAWRAYQPQHF